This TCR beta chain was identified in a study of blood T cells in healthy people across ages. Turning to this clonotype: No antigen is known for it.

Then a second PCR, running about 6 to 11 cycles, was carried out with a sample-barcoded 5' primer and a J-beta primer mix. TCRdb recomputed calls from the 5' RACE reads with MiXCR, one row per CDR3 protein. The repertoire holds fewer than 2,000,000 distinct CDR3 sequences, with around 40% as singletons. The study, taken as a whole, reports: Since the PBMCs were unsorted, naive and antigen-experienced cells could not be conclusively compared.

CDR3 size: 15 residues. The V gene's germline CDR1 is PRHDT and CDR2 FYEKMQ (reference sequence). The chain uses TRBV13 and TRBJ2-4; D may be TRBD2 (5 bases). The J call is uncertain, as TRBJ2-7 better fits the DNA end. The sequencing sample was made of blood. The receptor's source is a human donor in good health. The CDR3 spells CASSFGESLFYEQYF. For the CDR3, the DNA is TGTGCCAGCAGCTTTGGGGAGTCTTTATTCTACGAGCAGTACTTC.